Shown below are 2 T cell receptor beta chains from a single sample sequenced in a study of cytomegalovirus exposure and HLA in healthy donors. The PCR contained 60 Vbeta and 13 Jbeta primers. Sequencing used immunoSEQ multiplex PCR; TCRdb keeps in-frame clones, though not all of them. The sample table sets out 100,000 to 150,000 clones. The sequenced sample was PBMCs. Receptors originate from a man younger than 35 in good health and CMV-seronegative.

CDR3 residues: CSVDRDRAGEQYF. CDR3 in DNA: TGCAGCGTAGACCGGGACAGGGCGGGCGAGCAGTACTTC. This chain links TRBV29-1 with TRBJ2-5, with 9 nucleotides matching TRBD1. The J call may be mistaken, given a closer DNA end match to TRBJ2-7. This CDR3 comprises 13 residues. Germline CDR1 and CDR2: SQVTM and ANQGSEA.

CDR3 sequence: CATSRAPSYEQYF. As DNA, the CDR3 is TGTGCCACCAGCAGAGCCCCGTCCTACGAGCAGTACTTC. The genes are TRBV15 and TRBJ2-7; D not certain. Trimming left V 1 base short and J 1 base short, with 5 bases between. There are 13 residues in the CDR3. Germline V lookup: CDR1 LNHNV, CDR2 YYDKDF (reference sequence).